This T cell receptor (beta chain) is drawn from a study of beta chain features in type 1 diabetes. Findings of the study overall: Shortening of TCRB CDR3s, moderate but significant, appeared in all four CD4+ subsets of Type 1 diabetes patients.

Every bit of the isolated RNA underwent reverse transcription, so sequencing read expressed TCRB transcripts. Clones were sequenced by immunoSEQ multiplex PCR, and TCRdb holds only the in-frame ones, with some missing. Counted here are around 430,000 clones, about 32% occurring once; the ten biggest clones make up 0.05% to 0.065%. Trimming pared 2 bases from V and 1 base from J, leaving 9 bases between. This CDR3 contains 14 residues. Germline CDR1 GTSNPN, CDR2 SVGIG (reference sequence). About this clone itself: What it binds is unknown.

The rearrangement joins TRBV30 to TRBJ2-1; maybe TRBD1 (5 bases). Sequencing was carried out using naive CD4+ T cells from blood. The TCR comes from a man between 18 and 35 years old in good health. CDR3: CAWSHDRSYNEQFF. In nucleotides, the CDR3 is TGTGCCTGGAGTCATGACAGATCCTACAATGAGCAGTTCTTC. Full variable domain (remainder filled in from reference TRBV30 and TRBJ2-1): SQTIHQWPATLVQPVGSPLSLECTVEGTSNPNLYWYRQAAGRGLQLLFYSVGIGQISSEVPQNLSASRPQDRQFILSSKKLLLSDSGFYLCAWSHDRSYNEQFFGPGTRLTVL.